One sample yielded the 5 T cell receptor beta chains listed below, sequenced in a study of CD8 T cells in Susac syndrome. An input of about 0.45 to 1 ug of RNA was subjected to reverse transcription using random hexamers. TCRdb re-derived calls from the immunoSEQ multiplex PCR reads in MiXCR, one entry per CDR3 protein. The sample contains under 200,000 distinct CDR3 sequences, 95% of which appear only once. Sequencing was carried out using CD8+ T cells from PBMCs. Source of these receptors: a human donor with Susac syndrome.

In this sample, this clonotype turned up once. The chain joins TRBV5-1 to TRBJ2-2, with TRBD1 matching over 8 bases. From germline, CDR1 is SGHRS and CDR2 YFSETQ. Trimming removed 2 bases from V and 6 bases from J; junction bases left unmatched: 3. The CDR3 spans 14 residues. As DNA, the CDR3 is TGCGCCAGCAGCTTCCCAGGGGGCTCCGGGGAGCTGTTTTTT. It codes for CASSFPGGSGELFF.

Remarks on this clonotype: The junction does not match germline at one end; this may be a read error. V usage is TRBV29-1 and J usage is TRBJ1-1; D might be TRBD1 (5 bases). CDR1 is SQVTM and CDR2 is ANQGSEA in the germline V gene. The CDR3 length is 12 residues. The CDR3 nucleotides read TGCAGCGTTGCAGGGAGGGGTACTGAAGCTCTCTTT. It specifies CSVAGRGTEALF.

This clonotype appeared a single time. The chain carries TRBV15 and TRBJ2-5, with TRBD2 matching over 7 bases. CDR3 size: 15 residues. J lost 5 bases, V lost 2 bases, and 8 bases had no gene match. Germline-derived CDR1 and CDR2 are LNHNV and YYDKDF (reference sequence). Here the CDR3 reads CATSRLTSPVETQYF. DNA for the CDR3: TGTGCCACCAGCAGATTGACTAGCCCGGTGGAGACCCAGTACTTC. The complete variable domain, with remaining parts taken from reference TRBV15 and TRBJ2-5, reads DAMVIQNPRYQVTQFGKPVTLSCSQTLNHNVMYWYQQKSSQAPKLLFHYYDKDFNNEADTPDNFQSRRPNTSFCFLDIRSPGLGDTAMYLCATSRLTSPVETQYFGPGTRLLVL.

This chain uses TRBV7-9 with TRBJ2-1, with TRBD1 matching 8 bases. Unmatched junction bases numbered 8, after V lost 2 bases and J lost 5 bases. The germline gives CDR1 SEHNR, CDR2 FQNEAQ (reference sequence). The CDR3 sequence is 16 residues long. The CDR3 sequence: CASSLLNRGAHNEQFF. In nucleotides, the CDR3 is TGTGCCAGCAGCTTACTCAACAGGGGGGCACACAATGAGCAGTTCTTC.

V is TRBV12-3 or TRBV12-4 and J is TRBJ2-1; 8 bases fit TRBD2. The CDR3 is 14 amino acids. V shed 6 bases, J shed 6 bases, and the junction held 7 bases outside the gene matches. The CDR3 DNA is TGTGCCAGCAGCTCCGGGAGGGCCGGCAATGAGCAGTTCTTC. It is translated as CASSSGRAGNEQFF.